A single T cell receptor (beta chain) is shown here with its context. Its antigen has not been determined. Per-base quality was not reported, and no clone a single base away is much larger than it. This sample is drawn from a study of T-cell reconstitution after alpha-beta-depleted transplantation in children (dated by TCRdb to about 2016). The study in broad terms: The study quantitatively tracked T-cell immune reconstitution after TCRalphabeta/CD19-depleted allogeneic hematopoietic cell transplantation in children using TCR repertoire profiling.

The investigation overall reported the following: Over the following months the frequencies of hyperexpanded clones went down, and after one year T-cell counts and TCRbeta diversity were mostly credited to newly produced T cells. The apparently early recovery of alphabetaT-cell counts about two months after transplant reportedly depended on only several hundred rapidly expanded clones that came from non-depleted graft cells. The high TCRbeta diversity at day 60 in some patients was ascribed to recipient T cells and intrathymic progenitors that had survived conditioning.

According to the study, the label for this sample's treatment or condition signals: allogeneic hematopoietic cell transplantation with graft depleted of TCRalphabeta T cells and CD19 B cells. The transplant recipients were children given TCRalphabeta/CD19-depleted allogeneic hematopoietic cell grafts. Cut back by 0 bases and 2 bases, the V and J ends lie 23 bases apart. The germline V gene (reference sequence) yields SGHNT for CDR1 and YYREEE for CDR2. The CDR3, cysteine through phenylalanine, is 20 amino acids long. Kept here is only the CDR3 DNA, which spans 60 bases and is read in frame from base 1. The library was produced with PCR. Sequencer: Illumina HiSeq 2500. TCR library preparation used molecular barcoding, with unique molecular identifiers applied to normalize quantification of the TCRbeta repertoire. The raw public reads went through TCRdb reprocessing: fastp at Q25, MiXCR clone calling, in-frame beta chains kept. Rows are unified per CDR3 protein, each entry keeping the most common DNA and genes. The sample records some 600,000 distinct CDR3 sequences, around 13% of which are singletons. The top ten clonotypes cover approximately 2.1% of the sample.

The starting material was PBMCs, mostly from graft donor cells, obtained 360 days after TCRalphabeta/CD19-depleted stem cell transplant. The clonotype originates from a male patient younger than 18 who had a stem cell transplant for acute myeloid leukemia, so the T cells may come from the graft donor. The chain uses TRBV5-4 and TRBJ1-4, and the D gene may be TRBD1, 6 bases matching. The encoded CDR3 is CASSLGDDRLPFRTNEKLFF. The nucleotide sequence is TGTGCCAGCAGCTTGGGGGACGACAGGTTGCCCTTTAGGACTAATGAAAAACTGTTTTTT.